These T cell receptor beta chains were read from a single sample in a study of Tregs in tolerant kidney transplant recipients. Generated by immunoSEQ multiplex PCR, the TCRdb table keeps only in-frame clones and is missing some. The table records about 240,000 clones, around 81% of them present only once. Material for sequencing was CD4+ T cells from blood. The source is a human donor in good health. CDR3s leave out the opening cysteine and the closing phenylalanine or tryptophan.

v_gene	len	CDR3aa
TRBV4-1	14	ASSQETSGYTDTQY
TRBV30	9	AWSVNFGYT
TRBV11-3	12	ASSRGGAGTEAF
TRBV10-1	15	ASSEGTGGLSGNTIY
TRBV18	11	ASSPEFRETQY
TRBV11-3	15	ASSLDPRLAGSVEQY
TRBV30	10	AWSGPQETQY
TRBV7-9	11	ASSLAGADTQY
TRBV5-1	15	ASSPGNFGGVNEKLF
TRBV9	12	ASSHQGFSEKLF
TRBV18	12	ASSPAGGGGPQH
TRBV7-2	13	ASSTGGVGPLPRY
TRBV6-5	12	ASRRQLSSYEQY
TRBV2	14	ASRESGGPSRNEQF
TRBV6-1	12	ASSSGDRTYEQY
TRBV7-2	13	ASSLDSVPYNEQF
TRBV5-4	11	ASSLRSFYGYT
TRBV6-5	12	ASSEGGGGREAF
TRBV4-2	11	AGSQEGPHTQY
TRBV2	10	ASRPRVDEQF
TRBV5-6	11	ASSLRGLREQY
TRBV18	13	ASSPPNPGDYGYT
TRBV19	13	ASSMGARGNEKLF
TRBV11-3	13	ASSPNSGTGDIQY
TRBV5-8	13	ASSSSSGSMETQY
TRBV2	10	ASKNDRGKLF
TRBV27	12	ASKREGASYEQY
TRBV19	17	ASSINTDTRLRNNSPLH
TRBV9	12	ASSVFAGGYGYT
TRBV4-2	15	ASSQDPLAGGPETQY
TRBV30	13	AWSPRWGTNEKLF
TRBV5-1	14	ASSLYDRGQGNEQF
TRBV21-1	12	ASSRQGPASGYT
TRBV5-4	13	ASSLSGTGATEAF
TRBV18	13	ASSLTRSTNEKLF
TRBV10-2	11	ATRLDAYNEQF
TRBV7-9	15	ASSLPRSGRWTGELF
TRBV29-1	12	SVRRQTGAQTQY
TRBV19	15	ASSTVRQGTRSDTQY
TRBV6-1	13	ASIQGAGTTGELF
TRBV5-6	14	ASSFFGALSNQPQH
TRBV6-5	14	ASSYSTVVRTTEAF
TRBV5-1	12	ASSFGRTNEKLF
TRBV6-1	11	ASSENRPYEQY
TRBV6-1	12	ASTTEPMNTEAF
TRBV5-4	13	ASSLPGDGAYGYT
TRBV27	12	ASKKRAGNQPQH
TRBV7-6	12	ASSPGPDSYEQY
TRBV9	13	ASTPGERIYSPLH
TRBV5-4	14	ASSLAGTDYYNEQF
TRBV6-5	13	ASSGGEYSNQPQH
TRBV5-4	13	ASSLELRSTDTQY
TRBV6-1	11	ASRTGTNSPLH
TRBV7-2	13	ASSLLGARGGEQF